This TCR beta chain was identified in a study of blood T cell repertoires in COVID-19. Overall study: Sites across the United States, Italy and Spain contributed samples from acute and convalescent COVID-19.

From germline, CDR1 is WSHSY and CDR2 SAAADI. There are 17 residues in the CDR3. Between the trimmed V and J ends, which lost 5 bases and 6 bases, there was a span of 25 bases. Seattle patients were enrolled during active infection and followed longitudinally. TCRdb keeps only in-frame clones here, not all; method: immunoSEQ multiplex PCR. Here the sample spans nearly 90,000 clones, less than 95% being singletons. This chain links TRBV10-2 with TRBJ1-2; TRBD1 might be the D (6 bases). Sequencing was performed on peripheral blood. The source is a man aged 18 to 35 with COVID-19, enrolled during active disease. The CDR3 region is CASSSTPIFGGRDGYTF. In DNA, the CDR3 is TGCGCCAGCAGTTCTACCCCCATCTTCGGGGGGCGGGATGGCTACACCTTC.